Listed below are T cell receptor beta chains from one sample, sequenced in a study of blood T cell repertoires in COVID-19. Some clones are missing from TCRdb's copy, which holds only in-frame ones; the method was immunoSEQ multiplex PCR. This table has 140,000 to 150,000 clones, 85% to 90% appearing once. The sample comprised peripheral blood. The receptors originated from a man younger than 35 with COVID-19, enrolled during active disease. Both conserved end residues are part of each CDR3. The D gene is left open where the match is weak. Expanded clones are given a class, and other clones once, few, many or no size at all.

.,TRBV7-2,TRBJ2-7,.,CASSLVPGAKYEQYF,TGTGCCAGCAGCTTAGTCCCAGGGGCTAAGTACGAGCAGTACTTC
TRBD2,TRBV6-5,TRBJ2-2,.,CATGTREFVGELFF,TGTGCCACCGGAACGCGGGAGTTCGTCGGGGAGCTGTTTTTT
TRBD2,TRBV28,TRBJ2-7,.,CAIAREATYEQYF,TGTGCCATAGCCCGGGAGGCGACCTACGAGCAGTACTTC
TRBD2,TRBV14,TRBJ2-1,.,CASSQEGMGLAGYFSYNEQFF,TGTGCCAGCAGCCAAGAAGGGATGGGGCTAGCGGGATACTTCTCCTACAATGAGCAGTTCTTC
.,TRBV6-5,TRBJ2-1,.,CASTLGSSYNEQFF,TGTGCCAGCACCTTGGGGAGCTCCTACAATGAGCAGTTCTTC
TRBD1,TRBV5-6,TRBJ1-5,.,CASSLGGTGGERSNQPQHF,TGTGCCAGCAGCTTGGGTGGGACAGGGGGAGAGCGAAGCAATCAGCCCCAGCATTTT
.,TRBV4-1,TRBJ2-7,.,CASSQPIGGSWTSYEQYF,TGCGCCAGCAGCCAACCCATCGGGGGTAGCTGGACTTCCTACGAGCAGTACTTC
.,TRBV10-3,TRBJ2-7,.,CAISPGRDAYEQYF,TGTGCCATCAGTCCAGGCAGGGATGCCTACGAGCAGTACTTC
TRBD1,TRBV15,TRBJ1-2,.,CATSTDRDYGYTF,TGTGCCACCAGCACCGACAGGGACTATGGCTACACCTTC
TRBD2,TRBV7-3,TRBJ2-4,.,CASSPAGPASGTKNIQYF,TGTGCCAGCAGCCCAGCGGGGCCGGCTAGCGGCACCAAAAACATTCAGTACTTC
.,TRBV21-1,TRBJ2-7,.,CASSNETGGCEQYF,TGTGCCAGCAGCAACGAAACAGGGGGGTGCGAGCAGTACTTC
TRBD1,TRBV5-6,TRBJ1-2,.,CASSLGTAAGYTF,TGTGCCAGCAGCCTAGGGACAGCTGCTGGCTACACCTTC
TRBD2,TRBV7-2,TRBJ2-5,once,CASSPSGLVQETQYF,TGTGCCAGCAGCCCATCGGGACTAGTCCAAGAGACCCAGTACTTC
.,TRBV3-1/TRBV3-2,TRBJ2-1,.,CASSQDWLAQFF,TGTGCCAGCAGCCAAGATTGGTTGGCTCAGTTCTTC
.,TRBV28,TRBJ1-1,.,CASSSPLEGLNTEAFF,TGTGCCAGCAGTTCGCCTCTGGAGGGCCTGAACACTGAAGCTTTCTTT
TRBD1,TRBV6-5,TRBJ2-7,.,CAVRDSPGEQYF,TGTGCCGTCCGGGACAGCCCGGGCGAGCAGTACTTC
TRBD1,TRBV2,TRBJ1-2,.,CASRANPGQGEHYGYTF,TGTGCCAGCAGGGCCAATCCGGGACAGGGGGAGCACTATGGCTACACCTTC
.,TRBV7-9,TRBJ2-7,.,CASSLSGVSYF,TGTGCCAGCAGCTTGTCAGGGGTGTCGTACTTC
.,TRBV19,TRBJ1-5,.,CASSIAGGLSNQPQHF,TGTGCCAGTAGTATAGCGGGCGGACTTAGCAATCAGCCCCAGCATTTT
.,TRBV9,TRBJ1-3,.,CASSDPVVVSGSGNTIYF,TGTGCCAGCAGCGACCCCGTCGTAGTGTCGGGTTCTGGAAACACCATATATTTT
.,TRBV28,TRBJ1-6,.,CASYDSRSYNSPLHF,TGTGCCAGCTACGACAGCCGCTCCTATAATTCACCCCTCCACTTT
.,TRBV5-6,TRBJ1-4,once,CASSLARGEKLLF,TGTGCCAGCAGCTTGGCCAGGGGTGAGAAACTGCTTTTT
TRBD1,TRBV10-3,TRBJ1-6,.,CASGTALNSPLHF,TGTGCCAGCGGGACAGCCCTTAATTCACCCCTCCACTTT